Sequencing of this T cell receptor beta chain was carried out in a study of human versus mouse CDR3 diversity and MHC coevolution. Profiling relied on immunoSEQ multiplex PCR, and the TCRdb table lists in-frame clones only, not all of them. The sample has 50,000 to 65,000 clones, 94% seen once. V dropped 0 bases and J dropped 1 base, with 16 bases sitting between them. Germline loops: CDR1 SGHKS, CDR2 YYEKEE (reference sequence). The CDR3 consists of 17 residues. Specimen: naive CD4+ T cells from blood. Noted subset: CD45RO-negative CD62L-positive naive CD4 T cells. The chain is built from TRBV5-5 and TRBJ1-1; D may be TRBD1 (5 bases). The clonotype originates from a person between 55 and 70 years old in good health. CDR3 region: CASSLGPGLRANTEAFF. CDR3 sequence (DNA): TGTGCCAGCAGCTTGGGCCCGGGACTCAGAGCGAACACTGAAGCTTTCTTT.